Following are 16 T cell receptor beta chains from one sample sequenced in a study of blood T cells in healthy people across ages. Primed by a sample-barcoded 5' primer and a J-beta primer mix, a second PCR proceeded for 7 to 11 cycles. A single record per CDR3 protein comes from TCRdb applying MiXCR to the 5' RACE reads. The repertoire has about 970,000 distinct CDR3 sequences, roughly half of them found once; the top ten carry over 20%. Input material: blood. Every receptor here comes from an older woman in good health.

DNA of the CDR3: TGTGCCAGCACCCCCAGCGGGAGTGGGAACTCCTACGAGCAGTACTTC. As protein: CASTPSGSGNSYEQYF. The rearrangement links TRBV7-2 to TRBJ2-7; TRBD2 matches at 8 bases. Germline values: CDR1 SGHTA, CDR2 FQGNSA. Trimming at V came to 7 bases and at J to 0 bases, leaving 11 bases not matched to a gene. This CDR3 has 16 residues.

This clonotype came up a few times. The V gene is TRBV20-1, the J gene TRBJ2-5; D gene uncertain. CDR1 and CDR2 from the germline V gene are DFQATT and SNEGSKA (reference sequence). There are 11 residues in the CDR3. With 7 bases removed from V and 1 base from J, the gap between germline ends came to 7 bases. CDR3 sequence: CSGLTQETQYF. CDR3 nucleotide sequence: TGCAGTGGATTGACCCAAGAGACCCAGTACTTC.

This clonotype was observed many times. In DNA form, the CDR3 reads TGCAGCGTTGTGGTCGAGGGGATCGATCAGCCCCAGCATTTT. This gives the protein CSVVVEGIDQPQHF. The chain joins TRBV29-1 to TRBJ1-5; a weak D match, TRBD1 (5 bases). The CDR3 is 14 residues long. Trimming removed 4 bases at V and 5 bases at J, with 15 bases between. The germline V gene has CDR1 SQVTM and CDR2 ANQGSEA. Drawing the rest from reference TRBV29-1 and TRBJ1-5, the complete variable domain is SAVISQKPSRDICQRGTSLTIQCQVDSQVTMMFWYRQQPGQSLTLIATANQGSEATYESGFVIDKFPISRPNLTFSTLTVSNMSPEDSSIYLCSVVVEGIDQPQHFGDGTRLSIL.

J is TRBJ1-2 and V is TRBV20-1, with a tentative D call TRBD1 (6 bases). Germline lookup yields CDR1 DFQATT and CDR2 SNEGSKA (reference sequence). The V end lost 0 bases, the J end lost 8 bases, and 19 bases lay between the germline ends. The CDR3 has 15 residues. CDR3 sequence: CSAREPGQGVGGYTF. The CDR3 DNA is TGCAGTGCTAGAGAACCGGGACAAGGGGTTGGCGGCTACACCTTC.

CDR3 loop: CSASGEQYF. The CDR3 DNA sequence: TGCAGTGCCTCGGGAGAGCAGTACTTC. The chain has TRBV20-1 and TRBJ2-7; D perhaps matches TRBD2 (5 bases). Trimming stripped 6 bases from V and 7 bases from J, with 7 bases between. The CDR3 runs 9 residues. The germline CDR1 and CDR2 sequences are DFQATT and SNEGSKA (reference sequence).

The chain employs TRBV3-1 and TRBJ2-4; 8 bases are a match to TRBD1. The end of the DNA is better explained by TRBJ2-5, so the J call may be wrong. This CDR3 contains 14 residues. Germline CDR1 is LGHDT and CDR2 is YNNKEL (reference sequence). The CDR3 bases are TGTGCCAGCTCCGACAGGGGATACCAAGAGACCCAGTACTTC. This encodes CASSDRGYQETQYF.

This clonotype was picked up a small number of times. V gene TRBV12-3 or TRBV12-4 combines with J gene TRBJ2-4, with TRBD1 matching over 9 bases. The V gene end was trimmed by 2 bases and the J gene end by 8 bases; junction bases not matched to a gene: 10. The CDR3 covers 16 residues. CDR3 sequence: CASSLSGDRVMDIQYF. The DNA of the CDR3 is TGTGCCAGCAGTTTATCCGGGGACAGGGTGATGGACATTCAGTACTTC.

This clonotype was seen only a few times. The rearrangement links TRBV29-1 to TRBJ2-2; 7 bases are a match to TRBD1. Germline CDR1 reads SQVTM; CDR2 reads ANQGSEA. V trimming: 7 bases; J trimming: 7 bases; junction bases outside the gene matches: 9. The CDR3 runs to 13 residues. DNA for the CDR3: TGCAGCGGGAACAGGGGTTCTGGCGGGGAGCTGTTTTTT. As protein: CSGNRGSGGELFF.

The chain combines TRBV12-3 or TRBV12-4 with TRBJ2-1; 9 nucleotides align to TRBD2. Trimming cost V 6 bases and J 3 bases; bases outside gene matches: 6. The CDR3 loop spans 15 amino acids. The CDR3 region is CASRRASGDYNEQFF. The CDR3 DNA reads TGTGCCAGCAGGAGGGCTAGCGGGGACTACAATGAGCAGTTCTTC.

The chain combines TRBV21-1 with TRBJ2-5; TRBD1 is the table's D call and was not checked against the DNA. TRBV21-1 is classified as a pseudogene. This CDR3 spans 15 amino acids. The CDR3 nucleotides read TGTGCCAGGATGAGCGGAGGGACAGATCAAGAGACCCAGTACTTC. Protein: CARMSGGTDQETQYF.

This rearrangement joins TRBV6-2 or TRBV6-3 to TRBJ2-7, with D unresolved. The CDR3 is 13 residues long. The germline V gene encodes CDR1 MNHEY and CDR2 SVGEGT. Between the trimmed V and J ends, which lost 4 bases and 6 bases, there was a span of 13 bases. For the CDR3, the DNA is TGTGCCAGCAGTTGGGTGAGGTCGGGCGAGCAGTACTTC. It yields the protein CASSWVRSGEQYF.

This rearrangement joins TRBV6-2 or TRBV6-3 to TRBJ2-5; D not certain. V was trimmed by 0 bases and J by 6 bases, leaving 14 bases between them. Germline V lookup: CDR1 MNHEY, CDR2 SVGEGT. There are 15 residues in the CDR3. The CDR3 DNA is TGTGCCAGCAGTTACTCGCTAGATGGTAGAAAGACCCAGTACTTC. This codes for CASSYSLDGRKTQYF.

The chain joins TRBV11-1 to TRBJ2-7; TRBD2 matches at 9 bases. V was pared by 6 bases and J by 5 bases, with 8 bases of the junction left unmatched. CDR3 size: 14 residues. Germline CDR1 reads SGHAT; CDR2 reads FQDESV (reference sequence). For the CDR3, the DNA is TGTGCCAGCAGTTCTGCGGGGACTAGCAACGAGCAGTACTTC. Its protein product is CASSSAGTSNEQYF.

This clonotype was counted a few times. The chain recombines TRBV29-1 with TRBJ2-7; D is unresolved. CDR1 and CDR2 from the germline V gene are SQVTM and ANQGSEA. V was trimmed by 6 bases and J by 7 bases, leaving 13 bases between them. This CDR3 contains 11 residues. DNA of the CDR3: TGCAGCGTCCTCACCTTGGGAGAGCAGTACTTC. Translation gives CSVLTLGEQYF.

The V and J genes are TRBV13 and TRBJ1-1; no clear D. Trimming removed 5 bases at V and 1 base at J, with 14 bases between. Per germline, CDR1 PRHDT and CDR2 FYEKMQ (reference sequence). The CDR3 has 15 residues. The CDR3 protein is CASSATTDGNTEAFF. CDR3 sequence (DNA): TGTGCCAGCAGCGCGACAACGGACGGGAACACTGAAGCTTTCTTT. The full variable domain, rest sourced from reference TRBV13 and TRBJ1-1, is AAGVIQSPRHLIKEKRETATLKCYPIPRHDTVYWYQQGPGQDPQFLISFYEKMQSDKGSIPDRFSAQQFSDYHSELNMSSLELGDSALYFCASSATTDGNTEAFFGQGTRLTVV.

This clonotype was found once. The CDR3 reads CSADIGLAGDEQFF. In DNA form, the CDR3 reads TGCAGTGCCGACATCGGACTAGCGGGAGATGAGCAGTTCTTC. V and J are TRBV20-1 and TRBJ2-1, with 13 bases fitting TRBD2. CDR1 DFQATT and CDR2 SNEGSKA come from the germline V gene (reference sequence). The CDR3 totals 14 residues. With 6 bases clipped from V and 8 bases from J, the junction kept 7 bases outside the gene matches.